The 3 T cell receptor beta chains below come from one sample, sequenced in a study of T cells in Graves' hyperthyroidism and ophthalmopathy. The CDR3 regions of TCR beta were amplified from RNA transcripts. TCR CDR3 regions were first amplified by RT-PCR with HTBI primers. Via MiXCR, TCRdb re-called the multiplex PCR reads, giving one row per CDR3 protein. The sample has over 250,000 distinct CDR3 sequences, 17% seen once. Sequenced sample: blood. Receptors were obtained from a woman aged 60-75 years with Graves' ophthalmopathy.

The rearrangement uses TRBV5-1 and TRBJ2-7, with D perhaps TRBD1 (6 bases). This CDR3 is 14 amino acids long. Trimming left V 4 bases short and J 4 bases short, with 15 bases between. Per the germline V gene, CDR1 is SGHRS and CDR2 is YFSETQ. CDR3 sequence (DNA): TGCGCCAGCAGCGAACAGGGTCCCCAGTACGAGCAGTACTTC. It translates to CASSEQGPQYEQYF. Together with reference TRBV5-1 and TRBJ2-7, the CDR3 gives the full variable domain: KAGVTQTPRYLIKTRGQQVTLSCSPISGHRSVSWYQQTPGQGLQFLFEYFSETQRNKGNFPGRFSGRQFSNSRSEMNVSTLELGDSALYLCASSEQGPQYEQYFGPGTRLTVT.

This clonotype came up many times. CDR3 sequence reads: CASRPLGEYTGELFF. The CDR3 coding sequence is TGTGCCAGCAGACCCCTAGGAGAGTACACCGGGGAGCTGTTTTTT. V usage is TRBV7-2 and J usage is TRBJ2-2; D remains unclear. Germline CDR1 SGHTA, CDR2 FQGNSA. The length of the CDR3 is 15 residues. The V gene lost 6 bases and the J gene lost 3 bases, with 14 bases spanning the gap. Full variable domain (missing parts from reference TRBV7-2 and TRBJ2-2): GAGVSQSPSNKVTEKGKDVELRCDPISGHTALYWYRQSLGQGLEFLIYFQGNSAPDKSGLPSDRFSAERTGGSVSTLTIQRTQQEDSAVYLCASRPLGEYTGELFFGEGSRLTVL.

In this sample, this clonotype turned up a few times. This chain connects TRBV2 to TRBJ2-7, with 7 bases lining up with TRBD1. Germline values: CDR1 SNHLY, CDR2 FYNNEI. The CDR3 loop spans 14 amino acids. The J segment lost 3 bases and the V segment lost 6 bases, leaving 8 bases of the junction unmatched. The CDR3 DNA follows: TGTGCCAGCAGCCCCGGACAGGAGCACTACGAGCAGTACTTC. Translating it yields CASSPGQEHYEQYF.